Presented here are 23 T cell receptor beta chains from one specimen sequenced in a study of regulatory T cells in long-lasting Graves disease. Arm-PCR with iRepertoire HTBI primers amplified the CDR3 regions for these TCR beta libraries. TCRdb recomputed calls from the multiplex PCR reads with MiXCR, one row per CDR3 protein. Among some 500,000 distinct CDR3 sequences listed, approximately 16% were seen once. The time point is: newly diagnosed GD, antithyroid drugs for less than 3 months. Making the TCR library involved RNA that had been extracted from PBMCs. This sample also appeared in a second study, on T cells in Graves' hyperthyroidism and ophthalmopathy.

The sequences come from peripheral blood mononuclear cells (PBMCs), collected at new diagnosis, from a patient treated with antithyroid drugs. These receptors were taken from a woman aged 35-60 years with Graves disease.

There are many counts of this clonotype. The rearrangement links TRBV5-1 to TRBJ2-1; 7 nucleotides agree with TRBD2. V lost 7 bases, J lost 7 bases, and 8 bases stayed unmatched. The germline gives CDR1 SGHRS, CDR2 YFSETQ. The CDR3 runs 13 residues. The CDR3 DNA sequence: TGCGCCAGCCATAGAGTAGCGGGTAATGAGCAGTTCTTC. Its protein is CASHRVAGNEQFF.

CDR3 sequence: CASSLGGGWSYEQYF. CDR3 DNA sequence: TGTGCCAGCAGCTTGGGAGGAGGGTGGTCCTACGAGCAGTACTTC. The rearrangement uses TRBV5-6 and TRBJ2-7, with D tentatively TRBD2 (6 bases). The CDR3 is made up of 15 amino acids. Germline CDR1 and CDR2: SGHDT and YYEEEE. Deletions cut 0 bases from V and 1 base from J, with 11 bases between.

There are many counts of this clonotype. V is TRBV18 and J is TRBJ1-4, with D hard to call. The CDR3 is made up of 17 amino acids. Looked up from germline, CDR1 is KGHSH and CDR2 is LQKENI. Trimming removed 3 bases from V and 0 bases from J, with 14 bases in between. CDR3 protein: CASSPTVTPATNEKLFF. CDR3 nucleotide sequence: TGTGCCAGCTCACCTACAGTCACACCGGCAACTAATGAAAAACTGTTTTTT.

This clonotype was picked up a small number of times. The V and J genes are TRBV9 and TRBJ1-2; 8 bases agree with TRBD1. J gave up 5 bases and V 4 bases, and 10 bases lay outside the gene matches. There are 15 residues in the CDR3. The germline CDR1 and CDR2 sequences are SGDLS and YYNGEE. In DNA form, the CDR3 reads TGTGCCAGCAGCCCCCTAGGACAGGGTGGTTATGGCTACACCTTC. Translated: CASSPLGQGGYGYTF. The full variable domain, completed using reference TRBV9 and TRBJ1-2, is DSGVTQTPKHLITATGQRVTLRCSPRSGDLSVYWYQQSLDQGLQFLIQYYNGEERAKGNILERFSAQQFPDLHSELNLSSLELGDSALYFCASSPLGQGGYGYTFGSGTRLTVV.

The J gene is TRBJ1-5, the V gene TRBV18; 9 bases map to TRBD1. The trim removed 2 bases at V and 11 bases at J, leaving 10 bases unmatched. Germline-derived CDR1 and CDR2 are KGHSH and LQKENI. The CDR3 length is 15 residues. The CDR3 DNA is TGTGCCAGCTCACCAATAGAACAGGGGGCAGAGGCCCAGCATTTT. Its protein product is CASSPIEQGAEAQHF.

This clonotype was seen ten or more times. J is TRBJ2-7 and V is TRBV11-2; D gene ambiguous. Germline V gene data show CDR1 as SGHAT and CDR2 as FQNNGV. The CDR3 is 13 amino acids. Between the trimmed V and J ends, which lost 6 bases and 3 bases, there was a span of 12 bases. The CDR3 DNA is TGTGCCAGCAGTAAGATGGGCTTCTACGAGCAGTACTTC. As protein: CASSKMGFYEQYF.

This rearrangement joins TRBV2 to TRBJ2-2; D might be TRBD2 (5 bases). Trimming took 7 bases from V and 0 from J, leaving 12 bases between them. The V gene's germline CDR1 is SNHLY and CDR2 FYNNEI. The CDR3 totals 15 residues. Here the CDR3 DNA reads TGTGCCAGCAAGCGGCTAACCACGAACACCGGGGAGCTGTTTTTT. Translating gives CASKRLTTNTGELFF.

Only a few counts were recorded for this clonotype. The chain links TRBV19 to TRBJ2-5; the match to TRBD2 covers 9 bases. CDR1 LNHDA and CDR2 SQIVND come from the germline V gene (reference sequence). V lost 5 bases to trimming and J lost 3 bases; unmatched junction nucleotides: 10. There are 16 residues in the CDR3. This chain's CDR3 is CASSPRGAGGKETQYF. CDR3 bases: TGTGCCAGTAGTCCCCGAGGAGCGGGGGGCAAAGAGACCCAGTACTTC.

In its sample, this clonotype was seen many times. The gene calls are TRBV20-1 and TRBJ2-7, with 11 bases that match TRBD1. J was trimmed by 4 bases and V by 6 bases; bases with no gene match: 2. Per germline, CDR1 DFQATT and CDR2 SNEGSKA (reference sequence). This CDR3 contains 12 residues. The CDR3 here is CSARDRGYEQYF. The CDR3 DNA reads as TGCAGTGCCCGGGACAGGGGGTACGAGCAGTACTTC.

V gene TRBV28 combines with J gene TRBJ1-3; D possibly corresponds to TRBD1 (5 bases). The CDR3 is made up of 16 amino acids. V lost 2 bases and J lost 8, with 19 bases in between. Germline CDR1 is MDHEN and CDR2 is SYDVKM. The CDR3 DNA sequence: TGTGCCAGCAGTTTACGGGTTCCGTTGTTGGGGGACACCATATATTTT. Translated, it gives CASSLRVPLLGDTIYF.

Ten or more counts support this clonotype. The chain has TRBV2 and TRBJ2-1, with 12 bases identical to TRBD2. Germline CDR1 SNHLY, CDR2 FYNNEI. This CDR3 is built from 15 residues. The V and J ends lost 6 bases and 3 bases, in that order; junction bases with no gene match: 3. As DNA, the CDR3 is TGTGCCAGCAGGGGGGGACTAGCGGGCTACAATGAGCAGTTCTTC. Residues: CASRGGLAGYNEQFF.

This clonotype was observed at least ten times. The V gene is TRBV20-1, the J gene TRBJ2-7; 9 bases agree with TRBD1. Trimming removed 2 bases from V and 4 bases from J; junction bases left unmatched: 6. CDR3 length equals 14 residues. Germline values: CDR1 DFQATT, CDR2 SNEGSKA (reference sequence). The CDR3 loop reads CSARPPTGGYEQYF. CDR3 DNA: TGCAGTGCTAGACCCCCGACAGGGGGTTACGAGCAGTACTTC.

This chain uses TRBV6-2 or TRBV6-3 with TRBJ2-1, with 9 bases that match TRBD1. CDR1 is MNHEY and CDR2 is SVGEGT in the germline V gene. CDR3 length equals 15 residues. J was trimmed by 3 bases and V by 6 bases; bases with no gene match: 6. CDR3 bases: TGTGCCAGCAGCCCGACAGGGGGAATCTACAATGAGCAGTTCTTC. It is translated as CASSPTGGIYNEQFF.

In this sample, this clonotype turned up many times. The rearrangement joins TRBV6-9 to TRBJ2-3; 13 bases fit TRBD2. The CDR3 is 17 amino acids. Germline V CDR1 and CDR2: MNHGY, SVAAGI. V lost 3 bases and J lost 7; bases outside the gene matches: 10. The CDR3 loop reads CASSYSPGLAGSYTQYF. CDR3 DNA: TGTGCCAGCAGTTACTCACCGGGACTAGCGGGGTCATATACGCAGTATTTT.

This clonotype was observed many times. V is TRBV15 and J is TRBJ1-5; D ambiguous. Trimming left V 0 bases short and J 5 bases short, with 17 bases between. CDR3 length equals 17 residues. Germline assignment: CDR1 LNHNV and CDR2 YYDKDF (reference sequence). For the CDR3, the DNA is TGTGCCACCAGCAGAGAAGGAGGGCTTTTCGGTGATCAGCCCCAGCATTTT. Translating gives CATSREGGLFGDQPQHF.

The sample holds many counts of this clonotype. This chain connects TRBV7-2 to TRBJ1-4; unclear D gene. Germline CDR1 and CDR2: SGHTA and FQGNSA. This CDR3 is built from 15 residues. V lost 5 bases and J 7 bases, leaving 17 bases between the germline ends. CDR3 in amino acids: CASSPLGLGGEKLFF. CDR3 coding DNA: TGTGCCAGCAGCCCACTGGGATTAGGTGGTGAAAAACTGTTTTTT.

This clonotype was seen more than once but under ten times. V usage is TRBV7-2 and J usage is TRBJ2-3, with a weak D call TRBD1 (6 bases). V lost 4 bases and J 0 bases, leaving 11 bases between the germline ends. The CDR3 length is 15 residues. Germline V lookup: CDR1 SGHTA, CDR2 FQGNSA. The CDR3 protein is CASSSRTASTDTQYF. The CDR3, as DNA: TGTGCCAGCAGCTCTCGGACAGCTAGCACAGATACGCAGTATTTT. Complete variable domain (other parts from reference TRBV7-2 and TRBJ2-3): GAGVSQSPSNKVTEKGKDVELRCDPISGHTALYWYRQSLGQGLEFLIYFQGNSAPDKSGLPSDRFSAERTGGSVSTLTIQRTQQEDSAVYLCASSSRTASTDTQYFGPGTRLTVL.

This clonotype was seen a few times. The chain employs TRBV19 and TRBJ1-5; 8 bases fit TRBD1. The germline V gene has CDR1 LNHDA and CDR2 SQIVND (reference sequence). This CDR3 is 14 amino acids long. With V trimmed by 1 base and J by 6 bases, 2 bases remained unmatched. The CDR3, as DNA: TGTGCCAGTAGTATAGGACAGGGGCCTCAGCCCCAGCATTTT. This codes for CASSIGQGPQPQHF.

V is TRBV12-3 or TRBV12-4 and J is TRBJ2-5; 11 nucleotides match TRBD2. Trimming took 5 bases from V and 5 from J; bases not matched to a gene: 7. This CDR3 spans 15 amino acids. CDR3 sequence reads: CASSTPGLADETQYF. The CDR3 coding sequence is TGTGCCAGCAGTACACCGGGACTAGCGGACGAGACCCAGTACTTC.

This clonotype occurred a few times. The chain is built from TRBV6-1 and TRBJ1-6; a possible D gene is TRBD1 (5 bases). Germline V gives CDR1 MNHNS, CDR2 SASEGT. The CDR3 length is 13 residues. V lost 6 bases to trimming and J lost 10 bases, with 13 bases between them. The chain's CDR3 is CASSRDLISPLHF. CDR3 DNA sequence: TGTGCCAGCAGCCGGGACCTAATATCACCCCTCCACTTT.

In its sample, this clonotype was seen many times. The chain carries TRBV28 and TRBJ1-5, with 11 bases matching TRBD1. The germline V gene has CDR1 MDHEN and CDR2 SYDVKM. The CDR3 is made up of 15 amino acids. The J segment lost 4 bases and the V segment lost 5 bases, leaving 4 bases of the junction unmatched. In DNA form, the CDR3 reads TGTGCCAGCAGTGGGGACAGGGGGAGGAATCAGCCCCAGCATTTT. It yields the protein CASSGDRGRNQPQHF.

V is TRBV4-1 and J is TRBJ2-5; a possible D gene is TRBD2 (6 bases). The CDR3 covers 15 residues. CDR1 and CDR2 from the germline V gene are MGHRA and YSYEKL. Trimming took 0 bases from V and 5 from J, leaving 13 bases between them. CDR3 loop: CASSQEGGLRETQYF. The DNA for the CDR3 is TGCGCCAGCAGCCAAGAGGGGGGATTAAGGGAGACCCAGTACTTC.

The gene calls are TRBV12-3 or TRBV12-4 and TRBJ1-2; 7 bases fit TRBD1. J lost 4 bases, V lost 7 bases, and 6 bases had no gene match. This CDR3 region has 13 residues. CDR3 sequence reads: CASTLGGSYGYTF. CDR3 nucleotide sequence: TGTGCCAGCACCCTAGGGGGCTCCTATGGCTACACCTTC.